The source of this TCR beta chain is a study of cytomegalovirus exposure and HLA in healthy donors. Study-wide results and caveats: Using a false discovery rate of 0.05, a later analysis showed that approximately 18,000 TCR beta sequences were associated with HLA alleles. In a later analysis, the majority of CMV-associated beta chains seemingly showed HLA restriction. Researchers reported in a later analysis that a missense DCLRE1C variant was tied to TCR beta V- and J-gene trimming.

This clone was recorded only once. Its specificity is unknown. The primer mix had 60 Vbeta and 13 Jbeta primers. Per the study methods: The count from a later analysis was roughly 80 million unique TCR beta chains, 9.5 million to 11 million of them shared. Data came from immunoSEQ multiplex PCR; TCRdb stores just in-frame clones and leaves some out. From that table come the V and J calls and clone size; the DNA was used to work out D and trimming. The profile covers about 140,000 clones, with roughly 80% appearing a single time and around 14% taken by the ten largest. This TCR came from a woman aged 40 to 49 in good health and CMV-seronegative. The sample consisted of PBMCs.

DNA of the CDR3: TGTGCCAGCAGCCAAGATCTATCGGGGGGGCGGGAGCAGTACTTC. It specifies CASSQDLSGGREQYF. This chain joins TRBV4-2 and TRBJ2-7, with 8 bases matching TRBD2. The germline V gene encodes CDR1 LGHNA and CDR2 YNFKEQ. Losses at the gene ends were 0 bases for V and 7 bases for J; bases not matched to a gene: 8. This CDR3 has 15 amino acids.